This TCR beta chain comes out of a study of blood T cell repertoires in COVID-19. This clone was seen only a few times. Clones were read by immunoSEQ multiplex PCR, and TCRdb kept only the in-frame ones, dropping some. The data show about 190,000 clones, 70% to 90% seen once. The CDR3 is 13 amino acids. The V end lost 6 bases, the J end lost 4 bases, and 10 bases lay between the germline ends. In germline, CDR1 is SGHNT, CDR2 YENEEA. The sequencing sample was made of peripheral blood. The chain carries TRBV11-3 and TRBJ2-1; D perhaps matches TRBD1 (5 bases). This sequence originates from a man between 35 and 55 years old with active or convalescent COVID-19. The CDR3 sequence is CASSDSLYNEQFF. The CDR3 nucleotides read TGTGCCAGCAGTGACAGTTTATACAATGAGCAGTTCTTC. The variable domain in full, with the rest retrieved from reference TRBV11-3 and TRBJ2-1, is EAGVVQSPRYKIIEKKQPVAFWCNPISGHNTLYWYLQNLGQGPELLIRYENEEAVDDSQLPKDRFSAERLKGVDSTLKIQPAELGDSAVYLCASSDSLYNEQFFGPGTRLTVL.